This T cell receptor beta chain was sequenced for a study of control samples from healthy donors and cancer patients. This table comes from immunoSEQ multiplex PCR, and its TCRdb copy is limited to in-frame clones, with some not included. The sample yields roughly 130,000 clones, more than 70% seen once. The CDR3 covers 12 residues. Trimming removed 0 bases from V and 5 bases from J, with 4 bases in between. Germline loops: CDR1 SGHRS, CDR2 YFSETQ. Sequenced input: blood. The source is a man over 45 in good health. The chain links TRBV5-1 to TRBJ2-3; D is unclear. CDR3 nucleotide sequence: TGCGCCAGCAGCTTGGCGGGAGATACGCAGTATTTT. Translation: CASSLAGDTQYF.